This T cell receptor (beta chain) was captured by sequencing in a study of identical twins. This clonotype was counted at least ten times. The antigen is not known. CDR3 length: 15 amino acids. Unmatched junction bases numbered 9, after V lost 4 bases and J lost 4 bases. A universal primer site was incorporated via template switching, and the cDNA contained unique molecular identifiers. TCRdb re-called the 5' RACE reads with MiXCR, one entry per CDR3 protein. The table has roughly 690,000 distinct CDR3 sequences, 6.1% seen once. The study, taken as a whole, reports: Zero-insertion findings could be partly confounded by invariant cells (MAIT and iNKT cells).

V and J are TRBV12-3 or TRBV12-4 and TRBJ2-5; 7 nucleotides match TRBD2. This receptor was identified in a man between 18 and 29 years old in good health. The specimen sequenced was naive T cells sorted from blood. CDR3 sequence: CASSSGRMGRETQYF. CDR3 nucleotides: TGTGCCAGCAGTTCCGGGAGGATGGGTAGAGAGACCCAGTACTTC.